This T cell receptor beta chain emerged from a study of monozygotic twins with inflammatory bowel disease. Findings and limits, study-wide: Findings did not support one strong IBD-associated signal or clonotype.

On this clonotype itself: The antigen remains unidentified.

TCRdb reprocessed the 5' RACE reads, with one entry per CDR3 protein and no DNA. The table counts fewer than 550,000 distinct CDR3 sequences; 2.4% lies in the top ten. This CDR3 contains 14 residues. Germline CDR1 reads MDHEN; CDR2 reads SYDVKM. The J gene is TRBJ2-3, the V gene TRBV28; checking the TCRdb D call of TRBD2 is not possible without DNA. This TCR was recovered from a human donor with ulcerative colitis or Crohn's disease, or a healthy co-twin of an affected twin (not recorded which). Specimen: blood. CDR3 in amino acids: CASRESGRSDTQYF.